The clone carrying this T cell receptor beta chain was counted a few times. The antigen is unknown. This entry belongs to a study of post-analysis software for immune sequencing data. Findings of the study overall: About five TRBV segments appeared more often in patients than in controls, and TRBV5-6, TRBV5-1 and TRBV20-1 were among these.

The CDR3 spans 11 residues. V dropped 6 bases and J dropped 5 bases, with 9 bases sitting between them. Looked up from germline, CDR1 is DFQATT and CDR2 is SNEGSKA (reference sequence). TCR beta libraries were prepared from cDNA with unique molecular identifiers. TCRdb itself ran the PCR reads through MiXCR, one entry per CDR3 protein. The sample consists of about 380,000 distinct CDR3 sequences, less than 40% of them appearing once. The rearrangement uses TRBV20-1 and TRBJ2-3; the D is unclear. Sample: blood. This TCR was sampled from a girl between 5 and 17 years old with multiple sclerosis. CDR3 DNA sequence: TGCAGTGCCCCGGACCAAGATACGCAGTATTTT. This codes for CSAPDQDTQYF.